This T cell receptor beta chain originates from a study of blood T cell repertoires in COVID-19. In the study overall: The United States, Italy and Spain were the sources of the acute and convalescent COVID-19 samples. Sources were T cells, B-cell-depleted T cells, or PBMCs; the material itself was cDNA or gDNA.

The germline V gene has CDR1 MGHDK and CDR2 SYGVNS. The CDR3 length is 14 residues. Trimming pared 3 bases from V and 3 bases from J, leaving 11 bases between. As handled by the study authors: Reference gene primer amplification yielded estimated nucleated cell counts. Assay used: immunoSEQ multiplex PCR; TCRdb lists only in-frame clones, some missing. The V and J calls and the clone size are those of that table, but D and trimming were determined from the DNA. The table has roughly 280,000 clones, 89% seen once. This rearrangement joins TRBV25-1 to TRBJ1-2, with a weak D call TRBD1 (6 bases). The source material was peripheral blood. This clonotype originated in a man aged 45-65 years with acute or convalescent COVID-19. The CDR3 DNA reads TGTGCCAGCAGTGAGAACAGGGACGACTATGGCTACACCTTC. This gives the protein CASSENRDDYGYTF.